Listed here are 32 T cell receptor beta chains from one sample, sequenced in a study of beta chain features in type 1 diabetes listed by TCRdb under 2018. General study outcomes and caveats: In all four CD4+ subsets, TCRB CDR3 length was moderately but significantly shorter in type 1 diabetes patients.

These receptors' targets are unknown. Library generation was performed with the immunoSEQ multiplex PCR assay. The High Capacity cDNA Reverse Transcription Kit was used to reverse transcribe all of the isolated RNA, meaning that expressed TCRB transcripts were what got sequenced. Here the immuneACCESS table is served through TCRdb, limited to in-frame sequences with V and J called. Missing clones are a known gap in these copies; in checked studies unresolved V genes cover under half, and the rest lacks a known reason. Here the sample has roughly 150,000 clones; approximately 9% occur a single time. Together, the top ten hold over 0.5% of the sample. Input material: central memory CD4+ T cells from blood. The receptors originated from a woman between 18 and 29 years old with type 1 diabetes.

V gene TRBV11-3 combines with J gene TRBJ2-5; the match to TRBD1 covers 7 bases. CDR1 and CDR2 (germline): SGHNT, YENEEA. The J segment lost 2 bases and the V segment lost 5 bases, leaving 5 bases of the junction unmatched. The CDR3 contains 14 residues. The CDR3 loop reads CASSTSGQQETQYF. The CDR3 region has the DNA TGTGCCAGCAGCACCTCGGGACAGCAAGAGACCCAGTACTTC. Complete variable domain (other parts from reference TRBV11-3 and TRBJ2-5): EAGVVQSPRYKIIEKKQPVAFWCNPISGHNTLYWYLQNLGQGPELLIRYENEEAVDDSQLPKDRFSAERLKGVDSTLKIQPAELGDSAVYLCASSTSGQQETQYFGPGTRLLVL.

The chain employs TRBV9 and TRBJ2-3; 8 nucleotides match TRBD2. Germline values: CDR1 SGDLS, CDR2 YYNGEE. The CDR3 spans 15 residues. V was clipped by 4 bases and J by 0 bases; unmatched bases: 4. The CDR3 nucleotides read TGTGCCAGCAGCCCTCGGGAGGGGAGCACAGATACGCAGTATTTT. This gives the protein CASSPREGSTDTQYF. The variable domain in full, completed from reference TRBV9 and TRBJ2-3, reads DSGVTQTPKHLITATGQRVTLRCSPRSGDLSVYWYQQSLDQGLQFLIQYYNGEERAKGNILERFSAQQFPDLHSELNLSSLELGDSALYFCASSPREGSTDTQYFGPGTRLTVL.

The chain employs TRBV20-1 and TRBJ1-2; D remains ambiguous. The CDR3 sequence is 10 residues long. Trimming shortened V by 0 bases and J by 8 bases, and 4 bases separated the two germline ends. CDR1 and CDR2 from the germline V gene are DFQATT and SNEGSKA (reference sequence). CDR3 sequence (DNA): TGCAGTGCTAGAGAACTCGGCTACACCTTC. This translates into CSARELGYTF.

Comments on this clone: Distinct nucleotide sequences in the sample also encode this CDR3. This chain uses TRBV6-5 with TRBJ2-7; D gene uncertain. Germline V gene lookup returns CDR1 MNHEY and CDR2 SVGAGI. Trimming stripped 2 bases from V and 1 base from J, with 9 bases between. CDR3 size: 14 residues. The DNA for the CDR3 is TGTGCCAGCAGTTACACTGGTGGTTCCTACGAGCAGTACTTC. Its protein is CASSYTGGSYEQYF.

The V and J genes are TRBV18 and TRBJ1-2; 8 bases are shared with TRBD1. The CDR3 extends over 16 amino acids. The germline gives CDR1 KGHSH, CDR2 LQKENI. V trimming: 0 bases; J trimming: 3 bases; junction bases outside the gene matches: 6. CDR3 protein: CASSPPGQGFDYGYTF. CDR3 nucleotides: TGTGCCAGCTCACCACCTGGACAGGGCTTCGACTATGGCTACACCTTC.

The sample holds a few counts of this clone. The J gene is TRBJ2-7, the V gene TRBV7-2, with D possibly being TRBD1 (5 bases). V lost 4 bases, J lost 2 bases, and 15 bases lay in between. This CDR3 has 15 amino acids. Germline CDR1 SGHTA, CDR2 FQGNSA. CDR3 in amino acids: CASSWQDSGAYEQYF. The CDR3 nucleotides are TGTGCCAGCAGCTGGCAAGACAGTGGGGCCTACGAGCAGTACTTC.

This clone was found a few times. This rearrangement joins TRBV29-1 to TRBJ2-1; TRBD2 might be the D (7 bases). The CDR3 totals 12 residues. CDR1 is SQVTM and CDR2 is ANQGSEA in the germline V gene. V lost 6 bases to trimming and J lost 10 bases, with 16 bases between them. DNA for the CDR3: TGCAGCGTGGGGGGGCAGGGCAGAGAGCAGTTCTTC. Protein: CSVGGQGREQFF.

The rearrangement joins TRBV12-2 to TRBJ2-7; the DNA was not compared with TRBD1, the D call given in the table. TRBV12-2 is given as a pseudogene. There are 18 residues in the CDR3. The CDR3 spells CASRLPLRTGTGHYEQYF. Written as DNA, the CDR3 is TGTGCAAGTCGCTTACCACTCCGGACCGGGACAGGGCACTACGAGCAGTACTTC.

In this sample, this clone turned up a few times. This chain joins TRBV25-1 and TRBJ1-3; TRBD1 aligns across 9 bases. Germline CDR1 is MGHDK and CDR2 is SYGVNS. J lost 4 bases, V lost 9 bases, and 7 bases had no gene match. The CDR3 covers 14 residues. The CDR3 DNA reads TGTGCCAGTAGAAAACAGGGGGCGGGAAACACCATATATTTT. Its protein is CASRKQGAGNTIYF.

There are a few counts of this clone. This chain links TRBV9 with TRBJ2-7, with D maybe TRBD1 (6 bases). The ends were cut back, 3 bases at V and 2 bases at J, with 12 bases in the middle. This CDR3 has 14 residues. Germline V gives CDR1 SGDLS, CDR2 YYNGEE. CDR3 residues: CASSEGDITYEQYF. CDR3 in DNA: TGTGCCAGCAGCGAAGGGGACATTACCTACGAGCAGTACTTC. Supplemented by reference TRBV9 and TRBJ2-7, the full variable domain reads DSGVTQTPKHLITATGQRVTLRCSPRSGDLSVYWYQQSLDQGLQFLIQYYNGEERAKGNILERFSAQQFPDLHSELNLSSLELGDSALYFCASSEGDITYEQYFGPGTRLTVT.

The rearrangement links TRBV13 to TRBJ2-1; a possible D gene is TRBD1 (5 bases). CDR3 length: 16 amino acids. With 2 bases removed from V and 7 bases from J, the gap between germline ends came to 18 bases. Germline V gene sequence: CDR1 PRHDT, CDR2 FYEKMQ (reference sequence). The CDR3 DNA reads TGTGCCAGCAGCTTATTCTCTAGTATTGGGGCGAATGAGCAGTTCTTC. Translation gives CASSLFSSIGANEQFF.

This clone was found a few times. This sequence joins TRBV7-9 and TRBJ2-3; 9 bases match TRBD2. V trimming: 5 bases; J trimming: 6 bases; junction bases outside the gene matches: 12. This CDR3 spans 16 amino acids. Germline V CDR1 and CDR2: SEHNR, FQNEAQ (reference sequence). The chain's CDR3 is CASSPRGSGSGDTQYF. The CDR3 DNA is TGTGCCAGCAGCCCGCGGGGTAGCGGGAGCGGGGATACGCAGTATTTT.

This clone was recorded a few times. The chain recombines TRBV27 with TRBJ1-2; TRBD1 matches 10 bases. This CDR3 has 15 amino acids. J gave up 8 bases and V 6 bases, and 12 bases lay outside the gene matches. CDR1 is MNHEY and CDR2 is SMNVEV in the germline V gene (reference sequence). CDR3 in amino acids: CASRSPGQGFAGYTF. Written as DNA, the CDR3 is TGTGCCAGCAGGTCCCCGGGACAGGGGTTCGCGGGCTACACCTTC.

This clone was recorded a few times. The rearrangement links TRBV25-1 to TRBJ2-7, with a weak D call TRBD1 (6 bases). The V gene lost 5 bases and the J gene lost 0 bases, with 8 bases spanning the gap. In germline, CDR1 is MGHDK, CDR2 SYGVNS. The CDR3 totals 13 residues. The CDR3 coding sequence is TGTGCCAGCAGTAGACAGGCCTCCTACGAGCAGTACTTC. This translates into CASSRQASYEQYF.

This clone was seen a handful of times. The chain carries TRBV7-2 and TRBJ1-5; a possible D gene is TRBD1 (5 bases). CDR1 and CDR2 (germline): SGHTA, FQGNSA. The CDR3 spans 16 residues. Trimming removed 0 bases from V and 1 base from J, with 10 bases in between. CDR3 sequence reads: CASSLADGGSNQPQHF. The CDR3 DNA follows: TGTGCCAGCAGCTTAGCGGACGGGGGGAGCAATCAGCCCCAGCATTTT.

This clone occurred a few times. CDR3 DNA: TGTGCCAGCAGGGCCGACAGCTCTGGGGCCAACGTCCTGACTTTC. This gives the protein CASRADSSGANVLTF. The chain has TRBV6-5 and TRBJ2-6, with D possibly TRBD1 on 5 matching bases. The length of the CDR3 is 15 residues. Trimming removed 6 bases from V and 0 bases from J, with 9 bases in between. Germline loops: CDR1 MNHEY, CDR2 SVGAGI.

The table lists this clone with a few counts. The genes are TRBV11-3 and TRBJ2-1; weak D call: TRBD2 (6 bases). The germline V gene encodes CDR1 SGHNT and CDR2 YENEEA. V lost 5 bases to trimming and J lost 9 bases, with 11 bases between them. The CDR3 loop spans 12 amino acids. CDR3 bases: TGTGCCAGCAGCGCGATAGCGGCTGAGCAGTTCTTC. Translating it yields CASSAIAAEQFF.

The chain combines TRBV6-6 with TRBJ1-6; a possible D gene is TRBD1 (5 bases). Trimming took off 6 bases at V and 4 bases at J, with 16 bases between the two ends. The CDR3 is 16 amino acids. Per the germline V gene, CDR1 is MNHNY and CDR2 is SVGAGI (reference sequence). Here the CDR3 DNA reads TGTGCCAGCAGATCCTCCGGAGGGGATTATAATTCACCCCTCCACTTT. Translating gives CASRSSGGDYNSPLHF.

V and J are TRBV7-2 and TRBJ2-7; TRBD2 might be the D (6 bases). The CDR3 sequence is 14 residues long. The germline V gene has CDR1 SGHTA and CDR2 FQGNSA. The V end was cut by 3 bases, the J end by 2 bases, with 11 bases between. The CDR3 DNA is TGTGCCAGCAGCTTCGGGGGTCCCGCCTACGAGCAGTACTTC. Residues: CASSFGGPAYEQYF.

The chain employs TRBV28 and TRBJ1-4, with no clear D. The CDR3 is 13 residues long. V was clipped by 7 bases and J by 5 bases, with 11 bases between them. Germline assignment: CDR1 MDHEN and CDR2 SYDVKM. The CDR3 bases are TGTGCCAGCACCCAGACTCTGAATGAAAAACTGTTTTTT. Translating gives CASTQTLNEKLFF.

This chain links TRBV29-1 with TRBJ1-1; D might be TRBD1 (5 bases). Germline V gene sequence: CDR1 SQVTM, CDR2 ANQGSEA. The V end was cut by 4 bases, the J end by 1 base, with 7 bases between. This CDR3 has 12 residues. The CDR3 region has the DNA TGCAGCGTTGCGGGGGGGAACACTGAAGCTTTCTTT. Its translation is CSVAGGNTEAFF.

In this sample, this clone turned up a few times. J is TRBJ2-1 and V is TRBV7-2, with 14 positions matching TRBD2. Germline V gene lookup returns CDR1 SGHTA and CDR2 FQGNSA. V lost 7 bases and J lost 8; bases outside the gene matches: 7. This CDR3 contains 15 residues. The CDR3 DNA is TGTGCCAGCACCCAAGGGACTAGCGGGGGCGATGAGCAGTTCTTC. It encodes CASTQGTSGGDEQFF.

This chain links TRBV4-3 with TRBJ2-1; 7 bases agree with TRBD1. Germline CDR1 and CDR2: LGHNA and YSLEER. The CDR3 sequence is 15 residues long. V was clipped by 1 base and J by 5 bases; unmatched bases: 5. CDR3 in amino acids: CASSQGQGPHNEQFF. DNA for the CDR3: TGCGCCAGCAGCCAAGGACAGGGCCCCCACAATGAGCAGTTCTTC.

The chain links TRBV28 to TRBJ2-1, with 7 bases identical to TRBD1. The germline gives CDR1 MDHEN, CDR2 SYDVKM. The CDR3 contains 15 residues. J was trimmed by 2 bases and V by 4 bases; bases with no gene match: 5. The CDR3 is CASSSVGTAYNEQFF. Written as DNA, the CDR3 is TGTGCCAGCAGTTCGGTCGGGACAGCCTACAATGAGCAGTTCTTC.

This chain uses TRBV5-1 with TRBJ1-1; a possible D gene is TRBD1 (6 bases). V lost 3 bases, J lost 0 bases, and 15 bases lay in between. Germline assignment: CDR1 SGHRS and CDR2 YFSETQ. CDR3 length: 16 residues. DNA of the CDR3: TGCGCCAGCAGCTCGTCCACAGGGTCGATGAACACTGAAGCTTTCTTT. Protein product: CASSSSTGSMNTEAFF.

The chain carries TRBV6-5 and TRBJ1-3; D ambiguous. In germline, CDR1 is MNHEY, CDR2 SVGAGI. This CDR3 contains 16 residues. Trimming stripped 0 bases from V and 3 bases from J, with 12 bases between. Here the CDR3 reads CASSYSMVRSGNTIYF. CDR3 sequence (DNA): TGTGCCAGCAGTTACTCGATGGTTAGAAGTGGAAACACCATATATTTT.

This clone showed up just a few times. The J gene is TRBJ2-7, the V gene TRBV21-1; the DNA was not used to check the table's D call, TRBD2. TRBV21-1 is classified as a pseudogene. This CDR3 has 14 amino acids. CDR3 in DNA: TGTGCCGGAGGGCGAGTAGGAGGGTACTACGAGCAGTACTTC. Its translation: CAGGRVGGYYEQYF.

This clone showed up just a few times. The chain uses TRBV14 and TRBJ2-3; tentative D call: TRBD2 (6 bases). Germline V CDR1 and CDR2: SGHDN, FVKESK. The CDR3 contains 16 residues. V lost 1 base and J lost 4, with 15 bases in between. CDR3: CASSQAPRGSADTQYF. Written as DNA, the CDR3 is TGTGCCAGCAGCCAAGCGCCTCGGGGGTCCGCAGATACGCAGTATTTT.

This clone was detected only once. The chain recombines TRBV7-3 with TRBJ2-5; TRBD2 matches at 14 bases. This CDR3 comprises 15 residues. J was trimmed by 4 bases and V by 5 bases; bases with no gene match: 3. Germline V gene data show CDR1 as SGHTA and CDR2 as FQGTGA. The CDR3 DNA reads as TGTGCCAGCAGCCGTGGACTAGCGGGAGGAGAGACCCAGTACTTC. Translating gives CASSRGLAGGETQYF.

A few counts support this clone. The rearrangement uses TRBV7-9 and TRBJ1-1; possibly TRBD1 for D (5 bases). Germline lookup yields CDR1 SEHNR and CDR2 FQNEAQ (reference sequence). V shed 5 bases and J shed 1 base, with 8 bases lying between them. There are 13 residues in the CDR3. CDR3 residues: CASSTQGNTEAFF. In DNA, the CDR3 is TGTGCCAGCAGCACCCAGGGGAACACTGAAGCTTTCTTT.

The V and J genes are TRBV7-2 and TRBJ1-5; D gene ambiguous. The CDR3 is made up of 13 amino acids. Per the germline V gene, CDR1 is SGHTA and CDR2 is FQGNSA. V dropped 1 base and J dropped 6 bases, with 7 bases sitting between them. CDR3 nucleotide sequence: TGTGCCAGCAGCTTAGGTTACGGTCAGCCCCAGCATTTT. Protein: CASSLGYGQPQHF.

This clone was seen a few times. The chain links TRBV5-6 to TRBJ1-2, with D perhaps TRBD1 (6 bases). Trimming stripped 1 base from V and 4 bases from J, with 11 bases between. There are 14 residues in the CDR3. Germline CDR1 SGHDT, CDR2 YYEEEE. The CDR3 loop is CASSLNRAAYGYTF. CDR3 nucleotide sequence: TGTGCCAGCAGCTTGAACAGGGCTGCCTATGGCTACACCTTC.